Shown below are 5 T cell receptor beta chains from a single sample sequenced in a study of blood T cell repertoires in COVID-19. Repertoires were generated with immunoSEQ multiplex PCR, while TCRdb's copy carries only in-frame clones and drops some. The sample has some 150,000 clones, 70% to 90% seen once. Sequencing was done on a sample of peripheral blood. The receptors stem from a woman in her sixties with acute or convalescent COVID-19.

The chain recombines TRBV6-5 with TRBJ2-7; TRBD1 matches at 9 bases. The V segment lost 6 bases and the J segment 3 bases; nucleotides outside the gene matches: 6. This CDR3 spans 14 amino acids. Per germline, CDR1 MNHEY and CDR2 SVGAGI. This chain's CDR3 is CASRPGQGIYEQYF. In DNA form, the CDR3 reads TGTGCCAGCAGACCGGGACAGGGAATCTACGAGCAGTACTTC.

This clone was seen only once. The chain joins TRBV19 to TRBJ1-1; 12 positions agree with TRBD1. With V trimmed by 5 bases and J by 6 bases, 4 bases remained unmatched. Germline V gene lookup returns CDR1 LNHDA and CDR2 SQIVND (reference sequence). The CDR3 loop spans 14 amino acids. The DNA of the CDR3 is TGTGCCAGTAGTGCCCGGGACAGGGGGCCTGAAGCTTTCTTT. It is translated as CASSARDRGPEAFF.

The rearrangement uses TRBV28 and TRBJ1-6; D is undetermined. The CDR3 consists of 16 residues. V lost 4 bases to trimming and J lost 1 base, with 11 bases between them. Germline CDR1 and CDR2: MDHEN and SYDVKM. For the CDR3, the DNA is TGTGCCAGCAGTTCGGACGGACTTTCCTATAATTCACCCCTCCACTTT. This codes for CASSSDGLSYNSPLHF.

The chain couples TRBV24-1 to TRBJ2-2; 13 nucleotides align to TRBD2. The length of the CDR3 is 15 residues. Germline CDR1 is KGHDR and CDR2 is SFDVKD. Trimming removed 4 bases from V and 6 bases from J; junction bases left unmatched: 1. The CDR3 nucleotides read TGTGCCACCAGTGAGGGACTAGCGGGGCCCGGGGAGCTGTTTTTT. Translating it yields CATSEGLAGPGELFF.

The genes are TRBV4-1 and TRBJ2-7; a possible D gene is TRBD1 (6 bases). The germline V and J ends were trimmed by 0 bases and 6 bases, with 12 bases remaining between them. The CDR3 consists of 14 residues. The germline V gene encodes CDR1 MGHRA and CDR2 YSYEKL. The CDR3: CASSQEGQGREQYF. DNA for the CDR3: TGCGCCAGCAGCCAAGAGGGCCAGGGGCGCGAGCAGTACTTC.